The rows below give T cell receptor beta chains drawn from one sample of a study of T cell changes during pregnancy in multiple sclerosis. TCRdb's copy holds only in-frame clones and misses some; the assay was immunoSEQ multiplex PCR. The sample includes approximately 52,000 clones, 85% to 95% of them seen just once. The material sequenced was CD4+ T cells from peripheral blood mononuclear cells, taken in the third trimester of pregnancy. These receptors were collected from a female donor with multiple sclerosis, enrolled in a pregnancy study. CDR3s include the opening cysteine and the closing phenylalanine or tryptophan. A D gene is named only where the DNA matches it firmly. Size tells how often a clone was seen (once, few, many) or the class of an expanded clone, and some rows leave it out.

d_gene | abundance | j_gene | v_gene | CDR3aa | CDR3nt
. | . | TRBJ1-1 | TRBV30 | CAWVDSYEAFF | TGTGCCTGGGTTGACAGCTATGAAGCTTTCTTT
. | . | TRBJ2-1 | TRBV6-6 | CASSPRRGQSYNEQFF | TGTGCCAGCAGTCCCCGGAGGGGTCAATCCTACAATGAGCAGTTCTTC
TRBD1 | . | TRBJ2-5 | TRBV5-1 | CASSSTRQGPETQYF | TGCGCCAGCAGCTCCACGAGACAGGGTCCGGAGACCCAGTACTTC
. | . | TRBJ1-2 | TRBV5-1 | CASSLAPGRYGYTF | TGCGCCAGCAGCTTGGCGCCAGGGAGGTATGGCTACACCTTC
. | . | TRBJ2-2 | TRBV28 | CASSLQYTGELFF | TGTGCCAGCAGCTTACAGTACACCGGGGAGCTGTTTTTT
TRBD1 | . | TRBJ1-2 | TRBV5-4 | CASRYRGQDNYGYTF | TGTGCCAGCAGATACCGGGGACAGGATAACTATGGCTACACCTTC
TRBD1 | once | TRBJ2-7 | TRBV2 | CASSYRGDEQYF | TGTGCCAGCAGTTACAGGGGTGACGAGCAGTACTTC
. | . | TRBJ1-4 | TRBV7-2 | CASSLGGGEKLFF | TGTGCCAGCAGCCTCGGAGGAGGGGAAAAACTGTTTTTT
. | . | TRBJ1-1 | TRBV5-4 | CASRGGRSNTEAFF | TGTGCCAGCAGGGGGGGACGGTCGAACACTGAAGCTTTCTTT
TRBD2 | . | TRBJ2-3 | TRBV7-2 | CASSLVLAGGPDTQYF | TGTGCCAGCAGCTTAGTTCTAGCGGGAGGTCCAGATACGCAGTATTTT
. | . | TRBJ1-1 | TRBV2 | CASGNWQGRTEAFF | TGTGCCAGCGGAAATTGGCAGGGGAGAACTGAAGCTTTCTTT
TRBD1 | . | TRBJ2-2 | TRBV5-1 | CASSGTGAGTGELFF | TGCGCCAGCAGCGGAACAGGGGCGGGCACCGGGGAGCTGTTTTTT
. | . | TRBJ2-1 | TRBV4-1 | CASSQAYYNEQFF | TGCGCCAGCAGCCAAGCCTACTACAATGAGCAGTTCTTC
TRBD1 | . | TRBJ1-1 | TRBV5-8 | CASSTWTGGKTEAFF | TGTGCCAGCAGCACTTGGACAGGGGGGAAGACTGAAGCTTTCTTT
TRBD1 | . | TRBJ1-5 | TRBV28 | CASTRDRGNQPQHF | TGTGCCAGCACTCGGGACAGGGGCAATCAGCCCCAGCATTTT
. | . | TRBJ2-3 | TRBV6-1 | CASSEGAGPWSTDTQYF | TGTGCCAGCAGTGAAGGGGCAGGGCCATGGAGCACAGATACGCAGTATTTT
TRBD2 | . | TRBJ2-1 | TRBV7-9 | CASGHLAGAYNEQFF | TGTGCCAGCGGTCATTTAGCGGGAGCTTACAATGAGCAGTTCTTC
. | . | TRBJ2-5 | TRBV29-1 | CSVRQAQGETQYF | TGCAGCGTTCGACAGGCCCAAGGGGAGACCCAGTACTTC